The sequence of this T cell receptor (beta chain) was determined in a study of shared clonotypes between healthy human individuals. Profiling relied on immunoSEQ multiplex PCR, and the TCRdb table lists in-frame clones only, not all of them. The sample shows 2 million to 2.5 million clones, roughly 92% of them seen only once. Among the donors, all were Caucasian adults who lived in Nashville, Tennessee. There are 13 residues in the CDR3. Trimming took off 1 base at V and 8 bases at J, with 11 bases between the two ends. Germline CDR1 reads LGHNA; CDR2 reads YNFKEQ. The study, taken as a whole, reports: Shared across four donors were 4% to 5% of the naive CD4 clonotypes.

On this clone: Its antigen is as yet unknown.

The chain links TRBV4-2 to TRBJ1-1; D is perhaps TRBD1 (5 bases). The clonotype was recovered from a man between 18 and 29 years old in good health. Some clones in this sample may be carry-over from other donors' samples. The material sequenced was naive CD4+ T cells from PBMCs. Subset noted: CD45RA+ positively selected. The CDR3 DNA reads as TGTGCCAGCAGCCAAGCCGGGACCTTGGAAGCTTTCTTT. Its translation: CASSQAGTLEAFF.